This T cell receptor beta chain was sequenced in a study of cytomegalovirus exposure and HLA in healthy donors. The protocol was immunoSEQ multiplex PCR, while the TCRdb copy is restricted to in-frame clones and leaves out a portion. The sample has some 190,000 clones, 86% seen once; the top ten hold over 1.1%. Per germline, CDR1 MNHNY and CDR2 SVGAGI (reference sequence). V was pared by 6 bases and J by 7 bases, with 15 bases between. The CDR3 totals 14 residues. The TCR was taken from a woman aged 18-29 years in good health and CMV-seronegative. V gene TRBV6-6 combines with J gene TRBJ1-4; D perhaps matches TRBD1 (5 bases). Sequences were obtained from PBMCs. The CDR3 coding sequence is TGTGCCAGCAGAGCGGGGGGGAGGAGTGAAAAACTGTTTTTT. Its translation: CASRAGGRSEKLFF.